This T cell receptor beta chain was captured in a study of cytomegalovirus exposure and HLA in healthy donors. Turning to the study itself: Of the donors genotyped, 300 to 500 in all, 75% to 90% fell in the Caucasian-associated ancestry cluster.

The germline V gene encodes CDR1 GTSNPN and CDR2 SVGIG (reference sequence). The CDR3 contains 13 residues. V lost 1 base and J 4 bases, leaving 10 bases between the germline ends. Comment on this clone: Its antigen is as yet unknown.

Findings of the study overall: Among TCR sequences, most were rare, though some public TCRs appeared in many donors. A later analysis linked a missense DCLRE1C variant to TCR beta V- and J-gene trimming.

In the PCR, 60 Vbeta and 13 Jbeta primers were used. Sequencing was performed with immunoSEQ multiplex PCR; in TCRdb, only in-frame clones are kept and a portion is missing. The repertoire includes about 130,000 clones, roughly 80% of them detected once, and 0.95% to 1.5% sits in the top ten. The sequence came from a boy between 10 and 17 years old in good health and CMV-seronegative. Sequencing was performed on PBMCs. The rearrangement links TRBV30 to TRBJ1-1, with D unresolved. Written as DNA, the CDR3 is TGTGCCTGGAGTGGAGAGGGCGGCACTGAAGCTTTCTTT. Its protein product is CAWSGEGGTEAFF.